Here is one TCR beta chain with its context. Some clones are missing from TCRdb's copy, which holds only in-frame ones; the method was immunoSEQ multiplex PCR. The sample consists of around 81,000 clones, around nine tenths of them appearing once. The data belong to a study of T cell changes during pregnancy in multiple sclerosis. CDR1 MNHEY and CDR2 SMNVEV come from the germline V gene (reference sequence). The CDR3 length is 16 residues. Trimming stripped 5 bases from V and 7 bases from J, with 20 bases between. The input for sequencing was peripheral blood, taken after pregnancy. This rearrangement joins TRBV27 to TRBJ1-4; the D is unclear. This clonotype originated in a female donor in good health, enrolled as a control in a pregnancy study. The CDR3 sequence is CASSPTTAHSFEKLFF. The CDR3 DNA sequence: TGTGCCAGCAGTCCCACAACAGCCCACTCCTTTGAAAAACTGTTTTTT.